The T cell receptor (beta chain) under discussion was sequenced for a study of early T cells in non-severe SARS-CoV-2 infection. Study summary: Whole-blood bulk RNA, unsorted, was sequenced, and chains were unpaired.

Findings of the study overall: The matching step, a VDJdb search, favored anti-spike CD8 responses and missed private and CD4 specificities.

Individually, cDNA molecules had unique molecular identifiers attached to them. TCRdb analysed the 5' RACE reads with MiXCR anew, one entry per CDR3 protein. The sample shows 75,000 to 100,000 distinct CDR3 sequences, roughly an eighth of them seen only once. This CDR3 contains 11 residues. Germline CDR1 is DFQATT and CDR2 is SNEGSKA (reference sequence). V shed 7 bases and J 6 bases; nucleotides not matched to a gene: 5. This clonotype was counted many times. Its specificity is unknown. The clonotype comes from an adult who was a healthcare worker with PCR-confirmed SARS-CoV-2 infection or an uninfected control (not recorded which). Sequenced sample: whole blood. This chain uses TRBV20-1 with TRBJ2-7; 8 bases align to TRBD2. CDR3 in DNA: TGCAGTGTGCGGGAGGTGGTCGAGCAGTACTTC. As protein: CSVREVVEQYF.